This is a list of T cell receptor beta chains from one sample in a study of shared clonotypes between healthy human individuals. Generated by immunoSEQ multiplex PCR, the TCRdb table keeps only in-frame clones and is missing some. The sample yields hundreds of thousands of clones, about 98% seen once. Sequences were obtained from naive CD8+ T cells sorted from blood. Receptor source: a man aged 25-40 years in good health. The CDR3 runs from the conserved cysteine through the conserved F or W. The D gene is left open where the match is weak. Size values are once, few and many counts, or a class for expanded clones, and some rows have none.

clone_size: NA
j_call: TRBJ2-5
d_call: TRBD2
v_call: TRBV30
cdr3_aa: CAWSHMGLDLGETQYF
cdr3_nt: TGTGCCTGGAGCCACATGGGACTAGACTTAGGAGAGACCCAGTACTTC

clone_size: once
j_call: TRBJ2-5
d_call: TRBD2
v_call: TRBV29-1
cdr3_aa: CSVIWTSASETQYF
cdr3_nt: TGCAGCGTTATATGGACTAGCGCGTCGGAGACCCAGTACTTC

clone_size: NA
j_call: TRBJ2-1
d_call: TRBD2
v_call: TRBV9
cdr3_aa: CASSVEGAGKRGNEQFF
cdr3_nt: TGTGCCAGCAGCGTAGAGGGAGCGGGGAAACGTGGCAATGAGCAGTTCTTC

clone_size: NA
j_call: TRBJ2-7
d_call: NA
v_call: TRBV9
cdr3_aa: CASSVGLWDEQYF
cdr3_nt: TGTGCCAGCAGCGTAGGCCTATGGGACGAGCAGTACTTC

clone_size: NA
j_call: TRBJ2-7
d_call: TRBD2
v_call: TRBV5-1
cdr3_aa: CASSLRREGYEQYF
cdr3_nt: TGCGCCAGCAGCTTGAGACGGGAGGGCTACGAGCAGTACTTC

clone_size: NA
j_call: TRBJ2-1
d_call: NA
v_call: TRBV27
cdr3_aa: CASSLWPYNYNEQFF
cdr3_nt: TGTGCCAGCAGTTTATGGCCTTACAACTACAATGAGCAGTTCTTC

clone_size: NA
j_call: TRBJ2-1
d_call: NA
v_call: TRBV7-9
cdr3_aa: CASSLRDSNSYNEQFF
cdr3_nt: TGTGCCAGCAGCCTCCGGGACTCCAACTCCTACAATGAGCAGTTCTTC

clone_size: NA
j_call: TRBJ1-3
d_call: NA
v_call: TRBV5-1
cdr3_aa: CAGSLLQGSGNTIYF
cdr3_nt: TGCGCCGGCAGCCTCCTACAGGGCTCTGGAAACACCATATATTTT

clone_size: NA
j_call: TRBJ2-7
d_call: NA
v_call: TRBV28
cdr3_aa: CASSPRTQSAGEQYF
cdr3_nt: TGTGCCAGCAGTCCAAGAACACAATCGGCGGGCGAGCAGTACTTC

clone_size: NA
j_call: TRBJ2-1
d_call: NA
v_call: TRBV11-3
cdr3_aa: CASSLPGYNEQFF
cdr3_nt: TGTGCCAGCAGCTTGCCTGGCTACAATGAGCAGTTCTTC

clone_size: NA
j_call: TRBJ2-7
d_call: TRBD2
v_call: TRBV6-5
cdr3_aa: CASSPREREAYEQYF
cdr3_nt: TGTGCCAGCAGTCCGCGCGAGCGGGAAGCCTACGAGCAGTACTTC

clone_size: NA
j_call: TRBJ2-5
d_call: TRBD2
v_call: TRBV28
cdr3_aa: CASSLAGQMTQETQYF
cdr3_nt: TGTGCCAGCAGCCTAGCGGGACAGATGACGCAAGAGACCCAGTACTTC

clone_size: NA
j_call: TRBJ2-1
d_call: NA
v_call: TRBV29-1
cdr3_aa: CSVEGQTRYNEQFF
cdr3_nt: TGCAGCGTTGAGGGACAGACTAGATACAATGAGCAGTTCTTC

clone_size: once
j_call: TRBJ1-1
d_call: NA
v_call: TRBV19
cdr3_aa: CASSMPGFTEAFF
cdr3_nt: TGTGCCAGTAGTATGCCGGGGTTCACTGAAGCTTTCTTT

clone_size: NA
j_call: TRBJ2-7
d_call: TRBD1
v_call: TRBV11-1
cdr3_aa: CASSLGDRAYEQYF
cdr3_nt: TGTGCCAGCAGCTTAGGAGACAGGGCCTACGAGCAGTACTTC

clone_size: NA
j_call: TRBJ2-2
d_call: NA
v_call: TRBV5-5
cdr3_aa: CASSWGDRAYTGELFF
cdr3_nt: TGTGCCAGCAGCTGGGGGGATAGAGCGTACACCGGGGAGCTGTTTTTT

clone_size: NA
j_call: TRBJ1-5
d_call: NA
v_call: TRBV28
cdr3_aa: CASRTIREIQPQHF
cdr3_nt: TGTGCCAGCCGAACTATCAGGGAGATTCAGCCCCAGCATTTT

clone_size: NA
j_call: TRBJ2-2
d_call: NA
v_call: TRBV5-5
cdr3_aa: CASSLKANGAGELFF
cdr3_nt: TGTGCCAGCAGCTTGAAGGCGAACGGTGCCGGGGAGCTGTTTTTT

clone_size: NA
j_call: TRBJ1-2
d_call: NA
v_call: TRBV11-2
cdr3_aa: CASSHPTRQDYGYTF
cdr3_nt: TGTGCCAGCAGCCACCCGACACGGCAGGACTATGGCTACACCTTC

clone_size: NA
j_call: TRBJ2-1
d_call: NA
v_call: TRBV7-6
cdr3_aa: CASSQGDEQFF
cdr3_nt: TGTGCCAGCAGCCAAGGCGATGAGCAGTTCTTC

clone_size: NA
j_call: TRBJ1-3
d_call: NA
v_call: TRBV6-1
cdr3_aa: CASSEAPRLGNTIYF
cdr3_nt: TGTGCCAGCAGTGAGGCCCCCCGCCTAGGAAACACCATATATTTT

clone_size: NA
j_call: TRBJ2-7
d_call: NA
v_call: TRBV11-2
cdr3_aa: CASSLDRLGYEQYF
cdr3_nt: TGTGCCAGCAGCTTAGATCGATTGGGGTACGAGCAGTACTTC

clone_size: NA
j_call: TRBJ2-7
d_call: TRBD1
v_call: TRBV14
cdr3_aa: CASSQIGTGEDEQYF
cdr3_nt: TGTGCCAGCAGCCAAATTGGGACAGGGGAGGACGAGCAGTACTTC

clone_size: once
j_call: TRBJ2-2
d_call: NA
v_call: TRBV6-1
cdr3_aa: CASSGKGGGLNTGELFF
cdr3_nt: TGTGCCAGCAGTGGAAAGGGAGGGGGCTTGAACACCGGGGAGCTGTTTTTT

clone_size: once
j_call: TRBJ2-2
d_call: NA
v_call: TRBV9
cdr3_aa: CASSASPGNTGELFF
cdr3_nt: TGTGCCAGCAGCGCAAGCCCCGGGAACACCGGGGAGCTGTTTTTT

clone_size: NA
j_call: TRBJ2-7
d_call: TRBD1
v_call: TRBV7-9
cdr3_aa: CASSPRTGGWYEQYF
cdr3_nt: TGTGCCAGCAGCCCCCGGACAGGGGGTTGGTACGAGCAGTACTTC

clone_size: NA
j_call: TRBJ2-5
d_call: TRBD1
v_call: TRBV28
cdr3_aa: CASSPRTGGFRETQYF
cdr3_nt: TGTGCCAGCAGCCCTAGGACAGGGGGTTTTCGAGAGACCCAGTACTTC

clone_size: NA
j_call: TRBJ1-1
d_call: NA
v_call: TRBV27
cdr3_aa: CASRQTGNTEAFF
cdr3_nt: TGTGCCAGCAGACAGACAGGGAACACTGAAGCTTTCTTT

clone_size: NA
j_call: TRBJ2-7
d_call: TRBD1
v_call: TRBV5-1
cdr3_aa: CASSLEAGTGFEQYF
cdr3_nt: TGCGCCAGCAGCTTGGAGGCCGGGACAGGCTTCGAGCAGTACTTC

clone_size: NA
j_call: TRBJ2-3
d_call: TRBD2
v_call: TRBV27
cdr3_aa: CASSLIRTSRTDTQYF
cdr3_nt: TGTGCCAGCAGTTTAATCCGGACTAGCCGTACAGATACGCAGTATTTT

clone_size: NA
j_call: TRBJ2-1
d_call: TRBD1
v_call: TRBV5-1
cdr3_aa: CASSGNRGNEQFF
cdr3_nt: TGCGCCAGCAGCGGGAACAGGGGAAATGAGCAGTTCTTC

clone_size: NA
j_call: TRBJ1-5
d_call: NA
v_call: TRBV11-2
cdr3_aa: CASSLGPGANNQPQHF
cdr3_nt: TGTGCCAGCAGCTTAGGTCCCGGCGCGAACAATCAGCCCCAGCATTTT

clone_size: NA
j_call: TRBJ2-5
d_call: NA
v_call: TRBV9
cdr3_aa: CASSVGALETQYF
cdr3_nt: TGTGCCAGCAGCGTAGGGGCGCTAGAGACCCAGTACTTC

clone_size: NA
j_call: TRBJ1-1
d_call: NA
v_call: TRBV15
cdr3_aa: CATSRSHIGGFTEAFF
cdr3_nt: TGTGCCACCAGCAGATCCCATATAGGAGGGTTCACTGAAGCTTTCTTT

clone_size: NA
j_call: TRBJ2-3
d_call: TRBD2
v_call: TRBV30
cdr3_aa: CAWMSGAGGRLDTQYF
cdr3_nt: TGTGCCTGGATGAGTGGAGCGGGAGGGCGTTTGGATACGCAGTATTTT

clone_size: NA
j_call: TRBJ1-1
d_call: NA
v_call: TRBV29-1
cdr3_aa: CSVDMVVAEAFF
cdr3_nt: TGCAGCGTTGACATGGTGGTGGCTGAAGCTTTCTTT

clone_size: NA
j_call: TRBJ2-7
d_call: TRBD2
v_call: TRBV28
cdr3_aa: CASSLSGLAGASEQYF
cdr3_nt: TGTGCCAGCAGTTTAAGCGGACTAGCGGGAGCGAGTGAGCAGTACTTC

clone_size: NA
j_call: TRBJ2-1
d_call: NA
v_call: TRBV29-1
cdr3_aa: CSVEGPSGMLLNEQFF
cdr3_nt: TGCAGCGTTGAGGGCCCCTCGGGGATGCTTCTTAATGAGCAGTTCTTC

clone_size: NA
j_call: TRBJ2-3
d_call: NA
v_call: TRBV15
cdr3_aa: CATSSFEPGPFPTDTQYF
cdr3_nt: TGTGCCACCAGCAGTTTCGAACCGGGACCGTTCCCCACAGATACGCAGTATTTT

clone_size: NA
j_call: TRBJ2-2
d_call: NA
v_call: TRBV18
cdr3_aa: CASSPPTLGFGELFF
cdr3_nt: TGTGCCAGCTCACCACCCACCTTGGGTTTCGGGGAGCTGTTTTTT

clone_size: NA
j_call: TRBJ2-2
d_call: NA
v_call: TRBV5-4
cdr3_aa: CASSPRAGELFF
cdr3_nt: TGTGCCAGCAGCCCTCGGGCCGGGGAGCTGTTTTTT

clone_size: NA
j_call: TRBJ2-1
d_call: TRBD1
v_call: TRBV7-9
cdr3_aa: CASSQGTAYNEQFF
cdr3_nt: TGTGCCAGCAGCCAAGGGACAGCCTACAATGAGCAGTTCTTC

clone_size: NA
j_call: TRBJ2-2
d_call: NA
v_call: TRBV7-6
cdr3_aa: CASSRGVNTGELFF
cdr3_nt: TGTGCCAGCAGCCGGGGAGTGAACACCGGGGAGCTGTTTTTT

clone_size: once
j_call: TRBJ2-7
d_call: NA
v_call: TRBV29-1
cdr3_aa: CSVQGLSYEQYF
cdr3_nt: TGCAGCGTTCAGGGACTCTCCTACGAGCAGTACTTC

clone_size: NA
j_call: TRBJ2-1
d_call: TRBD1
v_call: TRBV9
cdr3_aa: CASSVSGTGGLEQFF
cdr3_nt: TGTGCCAGCAGCGTTTCCGGGACAGGGGGCCTGGAGCAGTTCTTC

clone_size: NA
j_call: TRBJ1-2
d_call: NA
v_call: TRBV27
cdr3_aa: CASSLEPYRGYTF
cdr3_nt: TGTGCCAGCAGTTTAGAGCCATATCGTGGCTACACCTTC

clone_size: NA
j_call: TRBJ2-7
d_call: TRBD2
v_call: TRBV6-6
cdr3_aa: CASSPGTSGRVYEQYF
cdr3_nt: TGTGCCAGCAGTCCAGGGACTAGCGGGAGGGTCTACGAGCAGTACTTC

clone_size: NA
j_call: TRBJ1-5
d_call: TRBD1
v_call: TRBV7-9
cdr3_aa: CASTLSGTEINQPQHF
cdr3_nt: TGTGCCAGCACGTTGTCGGGGACAGAGATCAATCAGCCCCAGCATTTT

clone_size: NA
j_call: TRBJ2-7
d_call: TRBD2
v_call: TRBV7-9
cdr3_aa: CASSLAGSGRLSSYEQYF
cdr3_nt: TGTGCCAGCAGCTTAGCCGGTAGCGGGAGACTAAGCTCCTACGAGCAGTACTTC

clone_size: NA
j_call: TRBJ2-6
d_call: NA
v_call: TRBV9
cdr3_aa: CASSADLSGANVLTF
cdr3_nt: TGTGCCAGCAGCGCGGACCTCTCTGGGGCCAACGTCCTGACTTTC